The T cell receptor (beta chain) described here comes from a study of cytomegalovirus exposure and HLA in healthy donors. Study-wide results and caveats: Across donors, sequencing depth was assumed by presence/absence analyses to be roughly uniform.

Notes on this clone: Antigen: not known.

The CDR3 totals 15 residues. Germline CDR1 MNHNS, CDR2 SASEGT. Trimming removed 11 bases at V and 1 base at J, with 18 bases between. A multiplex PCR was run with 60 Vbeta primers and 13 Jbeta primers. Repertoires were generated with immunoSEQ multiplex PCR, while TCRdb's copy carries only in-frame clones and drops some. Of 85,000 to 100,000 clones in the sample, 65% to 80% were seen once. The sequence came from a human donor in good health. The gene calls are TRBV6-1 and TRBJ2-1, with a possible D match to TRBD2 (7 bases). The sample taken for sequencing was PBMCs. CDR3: CAAEGGARSYNEQFF. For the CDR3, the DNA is TGTGCCGCCGAAGGGGGGGCTAGGTCCTACAATGAGCAGTTCTTC.